This T cell receptor (beta chain) emerged from a study of spatial heterogeneity in lung cancer. Time point denoted: sample taken at primary tumor resection. TCRdb fed the 5' RACE reads into MiXCR, producing one record per CDR3 protein. The sample holds about 23,000 distinct CDR3 sequences, about 4.7% seen once. This clonotype was recorded many times. V was cut by 6 bases and J by 0 bases, with 17 bases left in between. CDR1 and CDR2 from the germline V gene are MNHEY and SVGAGI. The CDR3 length is 17 residues. The TCR originated in a male donor with early-stage non-small cell lung cancer. The V gene is TRBV6-5, the J gene TRBJ2-2, with D perhaps TRBD1 (7 bases). This specimen consisted of PBMCs, obtained at surgery. CDR3 DNA: TGTGCCAGCAGCCGGAGGGGGCTAGCCTCGAACACCGGGGAGCTGTTTTTT. Encoded protein: CASSRRGLASNTGELFF.